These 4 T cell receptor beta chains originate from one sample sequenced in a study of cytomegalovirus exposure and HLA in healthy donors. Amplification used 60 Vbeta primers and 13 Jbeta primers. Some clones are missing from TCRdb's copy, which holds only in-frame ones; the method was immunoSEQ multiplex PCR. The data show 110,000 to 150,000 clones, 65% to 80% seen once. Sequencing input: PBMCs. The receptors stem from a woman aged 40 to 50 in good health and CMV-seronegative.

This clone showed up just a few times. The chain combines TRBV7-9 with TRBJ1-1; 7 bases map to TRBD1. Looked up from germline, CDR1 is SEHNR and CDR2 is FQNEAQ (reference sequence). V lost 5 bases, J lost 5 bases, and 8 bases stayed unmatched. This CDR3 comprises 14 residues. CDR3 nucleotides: TGTGCCAGCAGCCCTAACAGGGGCCTTACTGAAGCTTTCTTT. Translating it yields CASSPNRGLTEAFF.

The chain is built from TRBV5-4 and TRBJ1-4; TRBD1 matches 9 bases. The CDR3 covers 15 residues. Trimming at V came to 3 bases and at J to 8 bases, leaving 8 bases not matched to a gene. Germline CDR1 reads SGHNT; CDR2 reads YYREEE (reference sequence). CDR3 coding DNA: TGTGCCAGCAGCTCGAGGACAGGGGAGCGGGAAAAACTGTTTTTT. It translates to CASSSRTGEREKLFF.

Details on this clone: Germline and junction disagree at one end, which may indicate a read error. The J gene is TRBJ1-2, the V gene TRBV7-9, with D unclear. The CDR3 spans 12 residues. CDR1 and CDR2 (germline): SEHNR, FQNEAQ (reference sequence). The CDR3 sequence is CSSTGNLGGYTF. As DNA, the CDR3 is TGTTCCAGCACGGGAAATCTGGGTGGCTACACCTTC. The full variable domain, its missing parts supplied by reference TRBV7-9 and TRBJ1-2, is DTGVSQNPRHKITKRGQNVTFRCDPISEHNRLYWYRQTLGQGPEFLTYFQNEAQLEKSRLLSDRFSAERPKGSFSTLEIQRTEQGDSAMYLCSSTGNLGGYTFGSGTRLTVV.

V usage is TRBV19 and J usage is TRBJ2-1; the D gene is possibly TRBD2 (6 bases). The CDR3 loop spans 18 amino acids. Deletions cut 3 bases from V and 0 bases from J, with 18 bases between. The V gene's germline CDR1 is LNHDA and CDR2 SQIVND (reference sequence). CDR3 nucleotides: TGTGCCAGTAGTATGAGGGACTGGCCGGATAGCTCCTACAATGAGCAGTTCTTC. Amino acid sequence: CASSMRDWPDSSYNEQFF.